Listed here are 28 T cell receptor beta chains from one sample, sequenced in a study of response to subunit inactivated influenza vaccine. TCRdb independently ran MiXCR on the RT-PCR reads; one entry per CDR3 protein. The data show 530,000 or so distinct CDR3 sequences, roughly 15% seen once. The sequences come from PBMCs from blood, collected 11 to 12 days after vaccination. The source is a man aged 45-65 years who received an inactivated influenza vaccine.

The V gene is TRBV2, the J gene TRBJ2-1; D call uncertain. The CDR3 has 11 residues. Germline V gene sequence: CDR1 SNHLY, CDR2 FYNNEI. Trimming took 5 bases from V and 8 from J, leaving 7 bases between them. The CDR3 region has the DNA TGTGCCAGCAGTTTCAGTCATGAGCAGTTCTTC. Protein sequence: CASSFSHEQFF.

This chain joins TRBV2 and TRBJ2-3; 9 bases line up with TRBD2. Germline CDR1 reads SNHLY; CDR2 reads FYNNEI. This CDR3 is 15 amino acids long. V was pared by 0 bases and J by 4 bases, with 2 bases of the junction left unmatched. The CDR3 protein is CASSEALAGPDTQYF. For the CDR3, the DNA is TGTGCCAGCAGTGAAGCGCTAGCGGGGCCAGATACGCAGTATTTT. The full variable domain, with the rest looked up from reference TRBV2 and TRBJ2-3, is EPEVTQTPSHQVTQMGQEVILRCVPISNHLYFYWYRQILGQKVEFLVSFYNNEISEKSEIFDDQFSVERPDGSNFTLKIRSTKLEDSAMYFCASSEALAGPDTQYFGPGTRLTVL.

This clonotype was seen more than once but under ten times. DNA of the CDR3: TGCAGCGTCTCCGGGAGGGTCTCTGAGACCCAGTACTTC. It encodes CSVSGRVSETQYF. The chain joins TRBV29-1 to TRBJ2-5, with 8 bases that match TRBD2. V lost 6 bases to trimming and J lost 5 bases; unmatched junction nucleotides: 8. The CDR3 is 13 residues long. From germline, CDR1 is SQVTM and CDR2 ANQGSEA.

CDR3 sequence (DNA): TGTGCCAGCACCGAATCCGGGGGGAATCAGCCCCAGCATTTT. It yields the protein CASTESGGNQPQHF. This chain connects TRBV12-3 or TRBV12-4 to TRBJ1-5; perhaps TRBD1 as D (5 bases). Trimming removed 7 bases at V and 4 bases at J, with 14 bases between. This CDR3 has 14 residues.

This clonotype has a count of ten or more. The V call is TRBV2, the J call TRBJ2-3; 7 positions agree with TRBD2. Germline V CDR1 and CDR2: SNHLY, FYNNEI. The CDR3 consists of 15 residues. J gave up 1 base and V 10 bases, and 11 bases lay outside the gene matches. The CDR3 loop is CATTGTTLGTDTQYF. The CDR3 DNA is TGTGCCACCACTGGGACTACACTCGGCACAGATACGCAGTATTTT.

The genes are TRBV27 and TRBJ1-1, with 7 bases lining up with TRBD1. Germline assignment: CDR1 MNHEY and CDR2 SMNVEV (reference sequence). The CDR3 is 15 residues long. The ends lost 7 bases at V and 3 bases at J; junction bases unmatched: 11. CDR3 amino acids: CASNSRRTGHTEAFF. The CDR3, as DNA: TGTGCCAGCAACTCCCGCAGGACAGGTCACACTGAAGCTTTCTTT.

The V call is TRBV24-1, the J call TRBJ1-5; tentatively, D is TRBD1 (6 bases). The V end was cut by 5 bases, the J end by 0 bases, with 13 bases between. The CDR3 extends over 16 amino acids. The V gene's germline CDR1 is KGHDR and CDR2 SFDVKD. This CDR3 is CATSVGGSHSNQPQHF. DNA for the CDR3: TGTGCCACCAGTGTGGGGGGCTCTCATAGCAATCAGCCCCAGCATTTT.

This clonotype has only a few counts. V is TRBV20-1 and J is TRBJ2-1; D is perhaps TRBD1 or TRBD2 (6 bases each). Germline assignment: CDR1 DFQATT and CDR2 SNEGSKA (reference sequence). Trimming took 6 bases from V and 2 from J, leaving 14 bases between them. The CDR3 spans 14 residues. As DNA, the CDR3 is TGCAGTGCCAGGAGGGGGGAACCCTACAATGAGCAGTTCTTC. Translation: CSARRGEPYNEQFF.

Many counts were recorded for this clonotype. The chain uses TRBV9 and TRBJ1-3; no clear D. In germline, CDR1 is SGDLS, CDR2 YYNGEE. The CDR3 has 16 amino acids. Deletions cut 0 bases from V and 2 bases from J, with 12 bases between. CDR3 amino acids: CASSVVGGSTGNTIYF. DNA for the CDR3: TGTGCCAGCAGCGTAGTTGGAGGGTCGACTGGAAACACCATATATTTT.

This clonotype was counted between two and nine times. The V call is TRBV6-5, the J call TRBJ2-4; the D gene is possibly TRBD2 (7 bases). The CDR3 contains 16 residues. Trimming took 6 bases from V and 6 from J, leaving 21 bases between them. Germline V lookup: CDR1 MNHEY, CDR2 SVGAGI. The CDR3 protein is CASRYKGSGGANIQYF. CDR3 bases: TGTGCCAGCAGATACAAGGGGTCTGGGGGGGCAAACATTCAGTACTTC.

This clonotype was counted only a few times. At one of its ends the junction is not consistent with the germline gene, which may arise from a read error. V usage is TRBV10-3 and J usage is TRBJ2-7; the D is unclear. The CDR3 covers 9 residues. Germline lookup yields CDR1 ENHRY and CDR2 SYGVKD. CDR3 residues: CAMTIQSNF. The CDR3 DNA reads TGTGCCATGACCATCCAGTCGAACTTC.

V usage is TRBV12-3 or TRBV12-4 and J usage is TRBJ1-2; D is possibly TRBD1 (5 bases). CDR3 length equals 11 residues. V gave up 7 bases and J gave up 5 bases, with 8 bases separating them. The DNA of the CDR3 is TGTGCCAGCACAGGGATATATGGCTACACCTTC. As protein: CASTGIYGYTF.

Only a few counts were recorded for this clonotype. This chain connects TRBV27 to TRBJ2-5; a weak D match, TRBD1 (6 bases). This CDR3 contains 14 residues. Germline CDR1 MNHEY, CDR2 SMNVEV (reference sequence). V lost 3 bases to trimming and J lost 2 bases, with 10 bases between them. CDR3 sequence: CASSLGHTQETQYF. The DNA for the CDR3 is TGTGCCAGCAGTTTGGGACACACTCAAGAGACCCAGTACTTC.

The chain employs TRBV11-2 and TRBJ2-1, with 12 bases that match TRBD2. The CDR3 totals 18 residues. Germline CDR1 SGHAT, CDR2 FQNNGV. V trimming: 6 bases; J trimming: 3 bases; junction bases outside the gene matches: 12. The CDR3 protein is CASSYSLAGGHNYNEQFF. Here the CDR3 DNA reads TGTGCCAGCAGTTATTCCCTAGCGGGAGGGCATAACTACAATGAGCAGTTCTTC.

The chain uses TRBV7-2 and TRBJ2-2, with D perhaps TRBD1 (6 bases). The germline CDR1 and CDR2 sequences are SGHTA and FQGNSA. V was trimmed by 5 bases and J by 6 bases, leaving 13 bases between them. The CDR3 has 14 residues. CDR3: CASSVDTGPGELFF. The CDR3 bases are TGTGCCAGCAGCGTAGACACAGGGCCCGGGGAGCTGTTTTTT.

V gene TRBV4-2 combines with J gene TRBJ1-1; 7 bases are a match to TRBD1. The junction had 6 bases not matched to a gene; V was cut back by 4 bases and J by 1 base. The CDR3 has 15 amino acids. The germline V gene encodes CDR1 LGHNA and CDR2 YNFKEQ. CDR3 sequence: CASSLGTAQNTEAFF. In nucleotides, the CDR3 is TGTGCCAGCAGCCTCGGGACAGCCCAGAACACTGAAGCTTTCTTT.

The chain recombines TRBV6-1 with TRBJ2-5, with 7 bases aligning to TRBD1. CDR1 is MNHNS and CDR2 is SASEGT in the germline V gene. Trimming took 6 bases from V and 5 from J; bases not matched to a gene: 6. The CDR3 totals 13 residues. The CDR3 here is CASRPDRAETQYF. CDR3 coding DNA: TGTGCCAGCAGACCCGACAGGGCGGAGACCCAGTACTTC.

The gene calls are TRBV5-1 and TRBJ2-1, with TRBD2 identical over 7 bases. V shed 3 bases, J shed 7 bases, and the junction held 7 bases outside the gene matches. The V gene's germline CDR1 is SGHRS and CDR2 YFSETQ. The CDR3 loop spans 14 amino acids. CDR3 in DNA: TGCGCCAGCAGCTCCCGGGGGGAGGGTAATGAGCAGTTCTTC. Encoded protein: CASSSRGEGNEQFF.

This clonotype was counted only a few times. The CDR3 DNA reads TGTGCCACCAGTGATTTGTCGGTTGCGGGGGGCTCCTACAATGAGCAGTTCTTC. It codes for CATSDLSVAGGSYNEQFF. The chain is built from TRBV24-1 and TRBJ2-1; 8 bases fit TRBD2. The V segment lost 0 bases and the J segment 0 bases; nucleotides outside the gene matches: 6. The CDR3 runs 18 residues. Germline values: CDR1 KGHDR, CDR2 SFDVKD.

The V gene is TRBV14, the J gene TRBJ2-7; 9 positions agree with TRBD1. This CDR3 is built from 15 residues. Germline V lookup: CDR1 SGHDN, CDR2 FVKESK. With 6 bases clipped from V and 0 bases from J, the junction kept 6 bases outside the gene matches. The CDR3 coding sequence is TGTGCCAGCAGTACCTCGGGACAGGGCTCCTACGAGCAGTACTTC. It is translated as CASSTSGQGSYEQYF. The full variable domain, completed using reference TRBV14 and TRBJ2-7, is EAGVTQFPSHSVIEKGQTVTLRCDPISGHDNLYWYRRVMGKEIKFLLHFVKESKQDESGMPNNRFLAERTGGTYSTLKVQPAELEDSGVYFCASSTSGQGSYEQYFGPGTRLTVT.

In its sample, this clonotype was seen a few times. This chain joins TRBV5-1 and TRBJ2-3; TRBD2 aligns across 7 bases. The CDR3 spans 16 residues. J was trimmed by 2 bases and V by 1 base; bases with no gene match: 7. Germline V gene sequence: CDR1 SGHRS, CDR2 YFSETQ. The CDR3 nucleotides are TGCGCCAGCAGCTTGCTTTACGGGGGGAACACAGATACGCAGTATTTT. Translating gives CASSLLYGGNTDTQYF.

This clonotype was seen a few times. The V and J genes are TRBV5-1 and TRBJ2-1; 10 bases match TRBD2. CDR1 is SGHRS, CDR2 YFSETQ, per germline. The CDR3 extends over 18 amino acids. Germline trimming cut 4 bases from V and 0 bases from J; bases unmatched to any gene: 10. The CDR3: CASSPEGSGGSSYNEQFF. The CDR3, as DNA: TGCGCCAGCAGCCCCGAGGGTAGCGGGGGGAGCTCCTACAATGAGCAGTTCTTC. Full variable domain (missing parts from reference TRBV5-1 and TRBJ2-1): KAGVTQTPRYLIKTRGQQVTLSCSPISGHRSVSWYQQTPGQGLQFLFEYFSETQRNKGNFPGRFSGRQFSNSRSEMNVSTLELGDSALYLCASSPEGSGGSSYNEQFFGPGTRLTVL.

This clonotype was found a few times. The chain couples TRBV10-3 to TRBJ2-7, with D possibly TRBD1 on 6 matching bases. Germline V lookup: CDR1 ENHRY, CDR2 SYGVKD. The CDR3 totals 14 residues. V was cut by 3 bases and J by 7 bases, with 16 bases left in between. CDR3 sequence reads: CAISDVMGAEEQYF. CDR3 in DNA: TGTGCCATCAGTGATGTAATGGGGGCGGAAGAGCAGTACTTC.

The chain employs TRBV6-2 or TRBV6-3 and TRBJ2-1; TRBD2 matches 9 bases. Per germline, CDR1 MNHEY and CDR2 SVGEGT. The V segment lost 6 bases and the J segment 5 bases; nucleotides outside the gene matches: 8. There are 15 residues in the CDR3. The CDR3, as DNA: TGTGCCAGCAGCACCCTAGCGGGGAGTCACAATGAGCAGTTCTTC. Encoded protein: CASSTLAGSHNEQFF.

The chain's CDR3 is CASSPRAGTGNTEAFF. In DNA form, the CDR3 reads TGTGCCAGCTCACCACGGGCAGGCACAGGGAACACTGAAGCTTTCTTT. V usage is TRBV18 and J usage is TRBJ1-1; maybe TRBD1 (5 bases). V was pared by 1 base and J by 1 base, with 13 bases between. Germline CDR1 KGHSH, CDR2 LQKENI. CDR3 length: 16 amino acids.

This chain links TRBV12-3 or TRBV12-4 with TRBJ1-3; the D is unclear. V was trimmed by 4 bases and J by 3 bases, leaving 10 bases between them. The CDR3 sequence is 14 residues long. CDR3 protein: CASSSGPIGNTIYF. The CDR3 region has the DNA TGTGCCAGCAGTTCCGGCCCGATTGGAAACACCATATATTTT.

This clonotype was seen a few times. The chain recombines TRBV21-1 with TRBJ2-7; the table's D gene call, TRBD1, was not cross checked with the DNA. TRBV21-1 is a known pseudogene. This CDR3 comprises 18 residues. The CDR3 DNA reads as TGTGCCAGCAGCAAAGGGGTCCCAAGAGGCCGAAATGGCTACGAGCAGTACTTC. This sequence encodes CASSKGVPRGRNGYEQYF.

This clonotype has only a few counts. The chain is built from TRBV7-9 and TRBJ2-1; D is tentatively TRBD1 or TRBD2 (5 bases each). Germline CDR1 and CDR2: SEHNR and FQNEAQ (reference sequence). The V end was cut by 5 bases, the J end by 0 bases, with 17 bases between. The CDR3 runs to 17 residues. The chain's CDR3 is CASSPRDLQSSYNEQFF. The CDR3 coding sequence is TGTGCCAGCAGCCCTAGGGACCTCCAAAGCTCCTACAATGAGCAGTTCTTC.